The 23 T cell receptor beta chains below all came from one sample that was sequenced in a study of identical twins. TCRdb analysed the 5' RACE reads with MiXCR anew, one entry per CDR3 protein. The sample gives some 1,600,000 distinct CDR3 sequences, 25% to 35% of which show up once; about 0.27% is in the top ten. Sequencing input: cord blood. The receptors derive from a newborn girl in good health.

The rearrangement uses TRBV20-1 and TRBJ2-7, with a tentative D call TRBD1 (6 bases). CDR1 DFQATT and CDR2 SNEGSKA come from the germline V gene (reference sequence). Between the trimmed V and J ends, which lost 1 base and 2 bases, there was a span of 21 bases. The CDR3 sequence is 17 residues long. As DNA, the CDR3 is TGCAGTGCTAGAGGGCCAGGGGTAAACGTGAATCCCTACGAGCAGTACTTC. It codes for CSARGPGVNVNPYEQYF.

This clonotype showed up just a few times. The chain couples TRBV29-1 to TRBJ2-7; 7 bases line up with TRBD2. Germline values: CDR1 SQVTM, CDR2 ANQGSEA. The length of the CDR3 is 11 residues. The ends lost 7 bases at V and 7 bases at J; junction bases unmatched: 7. CDR3: CSGGDYNEQYF. As DNA, the CDR3 is TGCAGCGGCGGGGACTACAATGAGCAGTACTTC.

The V call is TRBV12-3 or TRBV12-4, the J call TRBJ2-6, with unresolved D. V lost 6 bases and J lost 2, with 5 bases in between. The CDR3 runs 13 residues. The CDR3 nucleotides read TGTGCCAGCAGATACCCTGGGGCCAACGTCCTGACTTTC. Its translation: CASRYPGANVLTF.

In this sample, this clonotype turned up a few times. The chain links TRBV4-2 to TRBJ2-3; perhaps TRBD2 as D (6 bases). Trimming shortened V by 1 base and J by 5 bases, and 16 bases separated the two germline ends. Germline CDR1 and CDR2: LGHNA and YNFKEQ. The CDR3 is made up of 16 amino acids. CDR3 amino acids: CASSQANLGGVDTQYF. The CDR3 DNA is TGTGCCAGCAGCCAAGCCAACCTGGGAGGCGTAGATACGCAGTATTTT.

This clonotype was observed a few times. This chain links TRBV20-1 with TRBJ1-6, with 7 bases aligning to TRBD1. CDR1 is DFQATT and CDR2 is SNEGSKA in the germline V gene (reference sequence). The length of the CDR3 is 14 residues. V was pared by 0 bases and J by 11 bases, with 7 bases of the junction left unmatched. The CDR3: CSARDKTGRTPLHF. Written as DNA, the CDR3 is TGCAGTGCTAGAGACAAGACAGGGCGGACACCCCTCCACTTT.

The chain is built from TRBV4-2 and TRBJ2-3; 8 positions agree with TRBD2. V lost 0 bases to trimming and J lost 2 bases; unmatched junction nucleotides: 7. This CDR3 spans 17 amino acids. Germline CDR1 reads LGHNA; CDR2 reads YNFKEQ. CDR3 sequence (DNA): TGTGCCAGCAGCCAAGATCTAGCGGGTGAACCCACAGATACGCAGTATTTT. Protein: CASSQDLAGEPTDTQYF.

The chain recombines TRBV21-1 with TRBJ2-1; the D call of TRBD1 is as the table states it, not checked on the DNA. TRBV21-1 is a listed pseudogene. CDR3 size: 16 residues. The CDR3 sequence is CASSKGRRGGYNEQFF. CDR3 bases: TGTGCCAGCAGCAAAGGACGGCGTGGGGGGTACAATGAGCAGTTCTTC.

J is TRBJ1-5 and V is TRBV5-6; 9 bases match TRBD1. The CDR3 loop spans 15 amino acids. With V trimmed by 3 bases and J by 3 bases, 4 bases remained unmatched. Per germline, CDR1 SGHDT and CDR2 YYEEEE. The CDR3 region is CASSWGTGNNQPQHF. CDR3 bases: TGTGCCAGCAGCTGGGGGACAGGGAACAATCAGCCCCAGCATTTT.

This clonotype came up a few times. The rearrangement joins TRBV20-1 to TRBJ1-6, with 7 bases matching TRBD1. The CDR3 is 13 amino acids. The J segment lost 14 bases and the V segment lost 5 bases, leaving 12 bases of the junction unmatched. CDR1 is DFQATT, CDR2 SNEGSKA, per germline (reference sequence). This CDR3 reads CSAPGTVRGTLHF. CDR3 coding DNA: TGCAGTGCTCCCGGGACAGTTCGGGGGACCCTCCACTTT.

The CDR3 sequence: CASSRIGQQETQFF. The CDR3 coding sequence is TGCGCCAGCAGCCGGATAGGACAACAAGAGACCCAGTTCTTC. V usage is TRBV4-1 and J usage is TRBJ2-1; a weak D match, TRBD1 (5 bases). The CDR3 is made up of 14 amino acids. Per germline, CDR1 MGHRA and CDR2 YSYEKL. Trimming pared 4 bases from V and 13 bases from J, leaving 20 bases between.

The chain recombines TRBV6-1 with TRBJ1-5, with TRBD1 as a possible D gene (5 bases). From germline, CDR1 is MNHNS and CDR2 SASEGT. V was cut by 8 bases and J by 0 bases, with 23 bases left in between. The CDR3 spans 18 residues. In DNA, the CDR3 is TGTGCCAGCGCTCCCATGGGGCGGGCCCCCTATAGCAATCAGCCCCAGCATTTT. Protein sequence: CASAPMGRAPYSNQPQHF.

The chain carries TRBV5-1 and TRBJ2-7; 14 bases are shared with TRBD2. Trimming took 0 bases from V and 4 from J; bases not matched to a gene: 9. CDR1 is SGHRS, CDR2 YFSETQ, per germline. The CDR3 is 18 residues long. The CDR3 DNA sequence: TGCGCCAGCAGCTTGGTATTCACCGGGACTAGCGGGGGTTACGAGCAGTACTTC. This codes for CASSLVFTGTSGGYEQYF.

This clonotype turned up a few times. One junction end does not reproduce the germline sequence, and a read error may be involved. The chain links TRBV7-7 to TRBJ2-1; 7 positions agree with TRBD2. This CDR3 contains 16 residues. Germline loops: CDR1 SSHAT, CDR2 FNYEAQ (reference sequence). The CDR3 is CASSLSRGSPYNEQFF. The DNA for the CDR3 is TGTGCTAGCAGCTTGAGTCGCGGGAGCCCTTACAATGAGCAGTTCTTC. Drawing the rest from reference TRBV7-7 and TRBJ2-1, the complete variable domain is GAGVSQSPRYKVTKRGQDVTLRCDPISSHATLYWYQQALGQGPEFLTYFNYEAQPDKSGLPSDRFSAERPEGSISTLTIQRTEQRDSAMYRCASSLSRGSPYNEQFFGPGTRLTVL.

This clonotype was seen a handful of times. V usage is TRBV29-1 and J usage is TRBJ2-3; 7 bases are a match to TRBD2. V lost 1 base, J lost 4 bases, and 5 bases stayed unmatched. CDR3 length: 14 residues. CDR1 and CDR2 from the germline V gene are SQVTM and ANQGSEA. The CDR3 coding sequence is TGCAGCGTTGAAGCGGGACGGGGGGCAGATACGCAGTATTTT. It yields the protein CSVEAGRGADTQYF.

This clonotype appeared a few times. The chain recombines TRBV4-2 with TRBJ2-5, with D perhaps TRBD2 (6 bases). This CDR3 spans 16 amino acids. The V end lost 1 base, the J end lost 1 base, and 13 bases lay between the germline ends. Germline-derived CDR1 and CDR2 are LGHNA and YNFKEQ. CDR3 region: CASSQASAGLQETQYF. The CDR3 bases are TGTGCCAGCAGCCAAGCTAGTGCGGGGCTCCAAGAGACCCAGTACTTC.

The chain uses TRBV4-2 and TRBJ2-5; D might be TRBD2 (6 bases). TRBJ2-7 explains the end of the DNA better; the J call may be wrong. The CDR3 has 15 residues. Germline values: CDR1 LGHNA, CDR2 YNFKEQ. In DNA form, the CDR3 reads TGTGCCAGCAGCTCAAGCCGGCGCGGGGACTACGAGCAGTACTTC. This encodes CASSSSRRGDYEQYF.

This sequence joins TRBV11-2 and TRBJ2-1; no definite D call. The V and J ends lost 4 bases and 6 bases respectively, with 13 bases between them. The germline V gene has CDR1 SGHAT and CDR2 FQNNGV. The CDR3 extends over 14 amino acids. The CDR3 region is CASSSLLQPNEQFF. The CDR3 nucleotides are TGTGCCAGCAGCTCCCTCCTACAGCCCAATGAGCAGTTCTTC.

This clonotype was counted only a few times. This chain connects TRBV2 to TRBJ2-1, with D maybe TRBD1 (6 bases). The germline V and J ends were trimmed by 8 bases and 6 bases, with 14 bases remaining between them. This CDR3 has 13 amino acids. Germline V gene sequence: CDR1 SNHLY, CDR2 FYNNEI. In DNA form, the CDR3 reads TGTGCCAGCCGGTGGGGGCAGACCAATGAGCAGTTCTTC. Translated, it gives CASRWGQTNEQFF.

This clonotype came up a few times. The genes are TRBV19 and TRBJ2-4, with 10 bases aligning to TRBD2. Germline V CDR1 and CDR2: LNHDA, SQIVND (reference sequence). V trimming: 5 bases; J trimming: 6 bases; junction bases outside the gene matches: 13. The CDR3 sequence is 17 residues long. CDR3 in amino acids: CASSPQVGLAERNIQYF. CDR3 nucleotides: TGTGCCAGTAGTCCCCAGGTCGGACTAGCGGAGAGAAACATTCAGTACTTC.

This chain joins TRBV5-1 and TRBJ2-2; 9 nucleotides line up with TRBD2. Germline V gives CDR1 SGHRS, CDR2 YFSETQ. This CDR3 comprises 18 residues. With 4 bases clipped from V and 6 bases from J, the junction kept 16 bases outside the gene matches. Here the CDR3 reads CASSPVHLLAGFAGELFF. Written as DNA, the CDR3 is TGCGCCAGCAGCCCCGTTCACCTTCTAGCGGGATTCGCCGGGGAGCTGTTTTTT.

The rearrangement joins TRBV5-4 to TRBJ1-4; weak D call: TRBD1 (5 bases). Looked up from germline, CDR1 is SGHNT and CDR2 is YYREEE (reference sequence). Trimming pared 5 bases from V and 0 bases from J, leaving 14 bases between. CDR3 length: 16 amino acids. The CDR3 DNA is TGTGCCAGCAGTGACCCAGGACACCCAACTAATGAAAAACTGTTTTTT. Protein: CASSDPGHPTNEKLFF.

The chain carries TRBV15 and TRBJ1-6; D unclear. V lost 2 bases and J 10 bases, leaving 15 bases between the germline ends. In germline, CDR1 is LNHNV, CDR2 YYDKDF (reference sequence). The CDR3 has 15 amino acids. Here the CDR3 DNA reads TGTGCCACCAGCAGAATTGAGTTGCAGGCCTCACCCCTCCACTTT. It yields the protein CATSRIELQASPLHF.

The chain is built from TRBV3-1 and TRBJ2-1; TRBD2 might be the D (5 bases). Trimming removed 1 base at V and 10 bases at J, with 14 bases between. CDR1 and CDR2 from the germline V gene are LGHDT and YNNKEL (reference sequence). This CDR3 comprises 14 residues. The CDR3 nucleotides are TGTGCCAGCAGCCAAGGCAGTCTAGCCATCGAGCAGTTCTTC. Translating gives CASSQGSLAIEQFF.